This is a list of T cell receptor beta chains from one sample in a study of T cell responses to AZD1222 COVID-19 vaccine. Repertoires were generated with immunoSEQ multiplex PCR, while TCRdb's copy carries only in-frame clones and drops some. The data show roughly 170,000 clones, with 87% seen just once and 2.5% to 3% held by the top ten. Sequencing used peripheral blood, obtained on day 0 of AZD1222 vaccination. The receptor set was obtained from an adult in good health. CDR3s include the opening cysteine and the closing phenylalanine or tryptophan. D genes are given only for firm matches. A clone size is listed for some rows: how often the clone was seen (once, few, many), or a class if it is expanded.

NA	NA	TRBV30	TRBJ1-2	CAWSVGQGHGYTF	TGTGCCTGGAGTGTGGGGCAGGGGCATGGCTACACCTTC
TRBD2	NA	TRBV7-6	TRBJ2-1	CASSQGWTSGRELYNEQFF	TGTGCCAGCAGCCAAGGGTGGACTAGCGGGAGGGAACTATACAATGAGCAGTTCTTC
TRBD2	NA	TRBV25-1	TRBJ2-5	CASSEFPGLAGLETQYF	TGTGCCAGCAGTGAATTTCCAGGACTAGCGGGATTAGAGACCCAGTACTTC
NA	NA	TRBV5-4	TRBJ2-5	CASSFQASQETQYF	TGTGCCAGCAGCTTCCAGGCAAGCCAAGAGACCCAGTACTTC
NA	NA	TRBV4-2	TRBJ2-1	CASSQTYNEQFF	TGTGCCAGCAGCCAAACCTACAATGAGCAGTTCTTC
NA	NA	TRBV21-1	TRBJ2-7	CASSKGQGRYF	TGTGCCAGCAGCAAAGGACAGGGCCGGTACTTC
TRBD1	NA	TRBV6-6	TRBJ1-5	CASSQSGGQGYQPQHF	TGTGCCAGCAGCCAATCAGGGGGACAGGGGTATCAGCCCCAGCATTTT
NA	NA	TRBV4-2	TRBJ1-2	CASSQDRLGYGYTF	TGTGCCAGCAGCCAAGATCGCCTGGGTTATGGCTACACCTTC
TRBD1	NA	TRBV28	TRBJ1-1	CASSTGGKNTEAFF	TGTGCCAGCAGTACAGGGGGCAAGAACACTGAAGCTTTCTTT
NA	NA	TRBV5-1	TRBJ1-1	CASSLQPGHQNTEAFF	TGCGCCAGCAGTCTTCAGCCGGGACATCAAAACACTGAAGCTTTCTTT
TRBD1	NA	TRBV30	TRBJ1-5	CAWSGQGLGPQHF	TGTGCCTGGAGTGGACAGGGGCTAGGGCCCCAGCATTTT
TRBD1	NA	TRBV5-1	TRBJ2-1	CASSARDRGNNEQFF	TGCGCCAGCAGCGCTCGGGACAGGGGCAACAATGAGCAGTTCTTC
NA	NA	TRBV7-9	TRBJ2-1	CASSLATKQFF	TGTGCCAGCAGCTTAGCGACTAAGCAGTTCTTC
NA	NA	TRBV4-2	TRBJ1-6	CASSQGAGFSPLHF	TGTGCCAGCAGCCAAGGGGCAGGGTTTTCACCCCTCCACTTT
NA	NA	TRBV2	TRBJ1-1	CASSVTQMNTEAFF	TGTGCCAGCAGTGTCACCCAAATGAACACTGAAGCTTTCTTT
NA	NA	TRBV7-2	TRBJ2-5	CASSLSNVYQETQYF	TGTGCCAGCAGCTTAAGCAACGTCTACCAAGAGACCCAGTACTTC
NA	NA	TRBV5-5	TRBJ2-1	CASSLGTSNGDEQFF	TGTGCCAGCAGCTTGGGGACCAGTAATGGCGATGAGCAGTTCTTC
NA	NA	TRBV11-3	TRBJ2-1	CASSLGGFLGYNEQFF	TGTGCCAGCAGCTTAGGGGGGTTCCTAGGCTACAATGAGCAGTTCTTC
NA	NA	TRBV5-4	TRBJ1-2	CASSLESGYGYTF	TGTGCCAGCAGCTTGGAATCAGGCTATGGCTACACCTTC
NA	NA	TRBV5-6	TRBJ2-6	CASSRGRGSSGANVLTF	TGTGCCAGCAGTCGGGGGCGCGGGAGCTCTGGGGCCAACGTCCTGACTTTC
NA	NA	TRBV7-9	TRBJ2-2	CASSTFPRTTYQFGELFF	TGTGCCAGCAGCACGTTCCCTCGGACTACATATCAATTCGGGGAGCTGTTTTTT
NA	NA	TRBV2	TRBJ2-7	CASRRDPYEQYF	TGTGCCAGCAGGCGGGACCCCTACGAGCAGTACTTC
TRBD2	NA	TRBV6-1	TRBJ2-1	CASSEASWLAGGSQFF	TGTGCCAGCAGTGAAGCGTCGTGGCTAGCGGGGGGATCGCAGTTCTTC
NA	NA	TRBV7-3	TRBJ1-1	CASSLSGVTEAFF	TGTGCCAGCAGCTTATCAGGGGTCACTGAAGCTTTCTTT
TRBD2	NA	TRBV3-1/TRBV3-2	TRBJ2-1	CASSQDPAGFHNEQFF	TGTGCCAGCAGCCAAGACCCAGCGGGATTCCACAATGAGCAGTTCTTC
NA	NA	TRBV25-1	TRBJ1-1	CASSRMNTEAFF	TGTGCCAGCAGTAGGATGAACACTGAAGCTTTCTTT
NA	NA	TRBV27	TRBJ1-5	CASSLLGTSGDQPQHF	TGTGCCAGCAGTTTATTAGGGACAAGCGGCGATCAGCCCCAGCATTTT
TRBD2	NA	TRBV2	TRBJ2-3	CASSESLAGGKDTQYF	TGTGCCAGCAGTGAAAGTTTAGCGGGAGGGAAAGATACGCAGTATTTT
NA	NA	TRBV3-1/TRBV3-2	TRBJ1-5	CASSREYSNQPQHF	TGTGCCAGCAGCCGAGAGTATAGCAATCAGCCCCAGCATTTT
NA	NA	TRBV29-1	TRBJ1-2	CSVGGTVGYGYTF	TGCAGCGTTGGGGGGACTGTAGGCTATGGCTACACCTTC
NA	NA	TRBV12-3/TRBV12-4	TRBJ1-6	CASSYRIDSPLHF	TGTGCCAGCAGTTATCGGATTGACTCACCCCTCCACTTT
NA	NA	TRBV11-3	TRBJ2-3	CASSLGDGFSTDTQYF	TGTGCCAGCAGCTTAGGGGATGGATTTAGCACAGATACGCAGTATTTT
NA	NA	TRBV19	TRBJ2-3	CASSIGLTSDVSTDTQYF	TGTGCCAGTAGTATAGGGCTAACCAGTGATGTTAGCACAGATACGCAGTATTTT
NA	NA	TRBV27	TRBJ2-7	CASSLSFAGSYEQYF	TGTGCCAGCAGTTTATCGTTTGCGGGAAGCTACGAGCAGTACTTC
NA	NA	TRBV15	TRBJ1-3	CATSGGSGNTIYF	TGTGCCACCAGCGGGGGGTCAGGAAACACCATATATTTT
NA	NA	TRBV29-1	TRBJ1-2	CSVLGSYGYTF	TGCAGCGTCCTCGGTAGCTATGGCTACACCTTC
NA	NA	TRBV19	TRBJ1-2	CASSIGMELFHYGYTF	TGTGCCAGTAGTATAGGGATGGAGCTTTTCCACTATGGCTACACCTTC
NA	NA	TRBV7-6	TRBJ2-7	CASSLRTPPYEQYF	TGTGCCAGTAGCCTGAGGACTCCCCCTTACGAGCAGTACTTC
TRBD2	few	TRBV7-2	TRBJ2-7	CASSLVGLAGGERYEQYF	TGTGCCAGCAGCTTAGTTGGCCTAGCGGGAGGGGAGCGGTACGAGCAGTACTTC
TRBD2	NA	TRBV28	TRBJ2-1	CAGSPGTSGRNEQFF	TGTGCCGGCAGCCCAGGGACTAGCGGGAGGAATGAGCAGTTCTTC
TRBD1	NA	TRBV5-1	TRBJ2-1	CASSPGQGTYNEQFF	TGCGCCAGCAGTCCGGGACAGGGGACCTACAATGAGCAGTTCTTC
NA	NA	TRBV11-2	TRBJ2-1	CASSSSEGYNEQFF	TGTGCCAGCAGCTCTAGCGAGGGATACAATGAGCAGTTCTTC
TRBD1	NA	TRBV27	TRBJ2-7	CASSLRGQGAYEQYF	TGTGCCAGCAGTTTGAGGGGGCAGGGGGCTTACGAGCAGTACTTC
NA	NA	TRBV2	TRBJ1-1	CASNNPEAFF	TGTGCCAGCAATAATCCTGAAGCTTTCTTT
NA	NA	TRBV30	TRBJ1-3	CAWSAGTAGNTIYF	TGTGCCTGGAGTGCCGGGACGGCTGGAAACACCATATATTTT
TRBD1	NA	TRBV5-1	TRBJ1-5	CASSWTGDQPQHF	TGCGCCAGCAGCTGGACAGGGGATCAGCCCCAGCATTTT
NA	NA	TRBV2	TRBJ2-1	CASSEARAAEQFF	TGTGCCAGCAGTGAAGCGCGGGCGGCAGAGCAGTTCTTC
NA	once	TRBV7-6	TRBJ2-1	CASGSKGGRSRDNEQFF	TGTGCCAGCGGCTCAAAGGGGGGGCGATCTAGGGACAATGAGCAGTTCTTC
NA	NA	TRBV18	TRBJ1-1	CASSPQGPDEAFF	TGTGCCAGCTCACCACAGGGACCCGATGAAGCTTTCTTT
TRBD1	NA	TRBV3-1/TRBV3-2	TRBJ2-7	CASSRFWGQGTGEQYF	TGTGCCAGCAGCCGCTTTTGGGGACAGGGGACGGGGGAGCAGTACTTC
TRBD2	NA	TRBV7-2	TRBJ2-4	CASSPGTSLPPNIQYF	TGTGCCAGCAGCCCAGGGACTAGTCTCCCCCCAAACATTCAGTACTTC
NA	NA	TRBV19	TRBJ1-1	CASSIGAPEAFF	TGTGCCAGTAGTATCGGGGCACCTGAAGCTTTCTTT
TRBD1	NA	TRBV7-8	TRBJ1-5	CASSSTGHQPQHF	TGTGCCAGCAGCTCGACAGGGCACCAGCCCCAGCATTTT
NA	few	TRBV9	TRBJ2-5	CASSVGGAGGETQYF	TGTGCCAGCAGCGTAGGTGGGGCAGGAGGAGAGACCCAGTACTTC
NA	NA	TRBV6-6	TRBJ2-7	CASSGGAPLYEQYF	TGTGCCAGCAGCGGCGGCGCCCCCCTCTACGAGCAGTACTTC
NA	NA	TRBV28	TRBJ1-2	CASARNERRGYTF	TGTGCCAGCGCAAGGAACGAGCGGCGGGGCTACACCTTC
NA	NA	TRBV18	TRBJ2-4	CASSPEFFLRAKNIQYF	TGTGCCAGCTCACCAGAATTCTTCTTGAGGGCCAAAAACATTCAGTACTTC
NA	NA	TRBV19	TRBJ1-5	CASSATGASNQPQHF	TGTGCCAGTAGTGCGACTGGTGCGAGCAATCAGCCCCAGCATTTT
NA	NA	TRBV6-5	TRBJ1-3	CASSYQPSGNTIYF	TGTGCCAGCAGTTACCAGCCTTCTGGAAACACCATATATTTT